This T cell receptor beta chain was profiled in a study of OX40 agonist ivuxolimab in advanced cancers. Looking at the study overall: Each dose-escalation patient presented with hepatocellular carcinoma, melanoma, renal cell or head and neck cancer. Patients were 82.7% male with ages roughly 23 to 79, mean 60.

Study-wide results and caveats: Mean expanded clone counts were higher in CD8+ than CD4+ T cells. With doses of 0.1-3.0 mg/kg, partial responders showed among the lowest clonal expansion.

V lost 5 bases, J lost 0 bases, and 12 bases lay in between. This CDR3 region has 15 residues. Germline V gives CDR1 SEHNR, CDR2 FQNEAQ (reference sequence). Sequenced by immunoSEQ multiplex PCR; TCRdb stores in-frame clones only, minus some. Here the sample spans roughly 110,000 clones, 90% being singletons. Note on this clone: Its antigen is not identified.

The chain couples TRBV7-9 to TRBJ2-3; D assignment may be TRBD1 or TRBD2 (6 bases each). This clonotype was sampled from an adult with an advanced solid tumor such as melanoma, head and neck, liver or kidney cancer. The sample consisted of CD4+ or CD8+ T cells sorted from blood, taken in a trial of the OX40 agonist ivuxolimab. CDR3 protein: CASSGGTRSTDTQYF. The CDR3 nucleotides are TGTGCCAGCAGCGGGGGGACAAGGAGCACAGATACGCAGTATTTT.